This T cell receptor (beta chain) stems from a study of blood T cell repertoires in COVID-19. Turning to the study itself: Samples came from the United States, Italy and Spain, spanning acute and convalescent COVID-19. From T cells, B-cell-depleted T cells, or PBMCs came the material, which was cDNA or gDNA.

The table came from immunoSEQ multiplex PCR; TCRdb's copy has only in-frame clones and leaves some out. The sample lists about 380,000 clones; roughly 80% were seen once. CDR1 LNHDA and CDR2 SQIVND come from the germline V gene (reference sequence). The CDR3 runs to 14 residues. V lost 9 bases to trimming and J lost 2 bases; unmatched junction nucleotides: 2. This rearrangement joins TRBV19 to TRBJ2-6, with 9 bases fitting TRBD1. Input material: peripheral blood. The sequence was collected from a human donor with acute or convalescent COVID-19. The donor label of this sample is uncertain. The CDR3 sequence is CASRDRAGANVLTF. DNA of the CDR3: TGTGCCAGCCGGGACAGGGCTGGGGCCAACGTCCTGACTTTC.